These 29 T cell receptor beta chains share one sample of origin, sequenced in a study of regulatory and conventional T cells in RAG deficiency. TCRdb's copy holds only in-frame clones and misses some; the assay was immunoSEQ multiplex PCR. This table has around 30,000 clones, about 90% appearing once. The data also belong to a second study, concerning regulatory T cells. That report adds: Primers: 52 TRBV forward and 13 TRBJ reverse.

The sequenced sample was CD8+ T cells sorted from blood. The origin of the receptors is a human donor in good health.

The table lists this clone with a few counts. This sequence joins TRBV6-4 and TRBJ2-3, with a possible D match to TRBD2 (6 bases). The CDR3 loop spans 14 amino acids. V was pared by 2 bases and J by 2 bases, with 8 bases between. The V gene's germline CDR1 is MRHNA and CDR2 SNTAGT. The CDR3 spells CASSDGEATDTQYF. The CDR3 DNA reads TGTGCCAGCAGTGACGGGGAGGCCACAGATACGCAGTATTTT.

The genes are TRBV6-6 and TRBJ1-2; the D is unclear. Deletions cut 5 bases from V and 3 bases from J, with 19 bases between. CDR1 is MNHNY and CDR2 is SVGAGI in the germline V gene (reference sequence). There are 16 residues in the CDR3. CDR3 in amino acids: CASSPPFGTPDYGYTF. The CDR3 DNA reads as TGTGCCAGCAGTCCACCTTTCGGCACACCGGACTATGGCTACACCTTC.

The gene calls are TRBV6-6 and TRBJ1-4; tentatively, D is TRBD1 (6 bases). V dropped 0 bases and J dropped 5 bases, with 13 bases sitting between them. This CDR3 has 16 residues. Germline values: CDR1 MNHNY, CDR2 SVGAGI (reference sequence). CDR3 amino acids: CASSYSIRGGNEKLFF. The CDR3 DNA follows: TGTGCCAGCAGTTACTCTATCAGGGGTGGAAATGAAAAACTGTTTTTT.

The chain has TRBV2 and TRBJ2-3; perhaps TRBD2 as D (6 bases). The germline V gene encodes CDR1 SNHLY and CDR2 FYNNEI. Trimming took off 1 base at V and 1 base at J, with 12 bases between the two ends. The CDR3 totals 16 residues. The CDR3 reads CASSEVASEGTDTQYF. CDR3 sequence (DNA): TGTGCCAGCAGTGAAGTGGCTAGCGAGGGCACAGATACGCAGTATTTT.

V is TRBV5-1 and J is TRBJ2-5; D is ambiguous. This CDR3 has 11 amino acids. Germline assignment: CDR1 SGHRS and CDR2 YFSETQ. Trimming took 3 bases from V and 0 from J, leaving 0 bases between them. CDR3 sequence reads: CASSYQETQYF. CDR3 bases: TGCGCCAGCAGCTACCAAGAGACCCAGTACTTC.

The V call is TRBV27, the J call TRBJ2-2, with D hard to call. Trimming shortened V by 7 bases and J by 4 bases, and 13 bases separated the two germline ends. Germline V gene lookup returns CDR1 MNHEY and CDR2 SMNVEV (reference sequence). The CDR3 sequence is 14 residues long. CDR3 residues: CASTLGSSTGELFF. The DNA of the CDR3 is TGTGCCAGCACCCTCGGGTCCTCCACCGGGGAGCTGTTTTTT.

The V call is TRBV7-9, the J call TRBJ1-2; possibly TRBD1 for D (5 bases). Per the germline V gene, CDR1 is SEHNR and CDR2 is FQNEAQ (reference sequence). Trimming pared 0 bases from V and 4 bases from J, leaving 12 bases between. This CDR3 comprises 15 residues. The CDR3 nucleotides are TGTGCCAGCAGCTTAGCCTTGGAAGGGGTCTATGGCTACACCTTC. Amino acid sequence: CASSLALEGVYGYTF.

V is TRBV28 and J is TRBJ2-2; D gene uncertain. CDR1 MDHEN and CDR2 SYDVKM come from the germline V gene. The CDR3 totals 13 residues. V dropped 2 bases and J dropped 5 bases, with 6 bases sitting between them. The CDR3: CASSLGRTGELFF. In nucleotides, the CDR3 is TGTGCCAGCAGTTTAGGGCGGACCGGGGAGCTGTTTTTT. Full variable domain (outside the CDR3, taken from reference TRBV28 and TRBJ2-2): DVKVTQSSRYLVKRTGEKVFLECVQDMDHENMFWYRQDPGLGLRLIYFSYDVKMKEKGDIPEGYSVSREKKERFSLILESASTNQTSMYLCASSLGRTGELFFGEGSRLTVL.

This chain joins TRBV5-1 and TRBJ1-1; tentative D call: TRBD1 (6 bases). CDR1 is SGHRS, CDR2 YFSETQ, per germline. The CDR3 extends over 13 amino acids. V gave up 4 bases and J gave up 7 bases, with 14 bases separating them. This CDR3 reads CASSTPNRDEAFF. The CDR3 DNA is TGCGCCAGCAGCACCCCTAACAGGGATGAAGCTTTCTTT.

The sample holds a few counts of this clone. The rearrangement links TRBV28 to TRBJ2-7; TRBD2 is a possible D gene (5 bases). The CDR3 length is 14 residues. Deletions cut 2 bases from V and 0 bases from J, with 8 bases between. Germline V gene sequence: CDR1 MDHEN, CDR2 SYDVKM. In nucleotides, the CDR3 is TGTGCCAGCAGTTTACTAGGACTCTCCTACGAGCAGTACTTC. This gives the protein CASSLLGLSYEQYF.

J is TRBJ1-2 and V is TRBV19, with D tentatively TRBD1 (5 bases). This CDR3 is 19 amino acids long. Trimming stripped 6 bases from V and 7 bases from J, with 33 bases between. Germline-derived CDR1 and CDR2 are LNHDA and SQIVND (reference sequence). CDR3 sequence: CASSKTIDLGWGLDAGYTF. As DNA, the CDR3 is TGTGCCAGTAGCAAGACTATAGACCTCGGTTGGGGCTTGGACGCTGGCTACACCTTC.

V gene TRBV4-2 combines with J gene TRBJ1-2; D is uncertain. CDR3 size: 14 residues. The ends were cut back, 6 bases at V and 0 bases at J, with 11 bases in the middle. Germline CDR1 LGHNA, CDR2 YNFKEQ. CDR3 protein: CASSFAEANYGYTF. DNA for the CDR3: TGTGCCAGCAGTTTCGCTGAAGCTAACTATGGCTACACCTTC.

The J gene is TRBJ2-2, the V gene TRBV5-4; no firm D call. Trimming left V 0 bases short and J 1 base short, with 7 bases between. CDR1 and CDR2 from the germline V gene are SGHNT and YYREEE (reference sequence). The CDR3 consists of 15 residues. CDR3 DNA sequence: TGTGCCAGCAGCTTGGCCGTGGGGAACACCGGGGAGCTGTTTTTT. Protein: CASSLAVGNTGELFF. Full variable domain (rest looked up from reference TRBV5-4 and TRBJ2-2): ETGVTQSPTHLIKTRGQQVTLRCSSQSGHNTVSWYQQALGQGPQFIFQYYREEENGRGNFPPRFSGLQFPNYSSELNVNALELDDSALYLCASSLAVGNTGELFFGEGSRLTVL.

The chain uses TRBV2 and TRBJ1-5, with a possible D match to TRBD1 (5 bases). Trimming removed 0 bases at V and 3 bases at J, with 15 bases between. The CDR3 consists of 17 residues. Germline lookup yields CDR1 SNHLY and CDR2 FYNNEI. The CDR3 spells CASSEALGTSNNQPQHF. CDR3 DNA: TGTGCCAGCAGTGAAGCTCTAGGGACCTCAAACAATCAGCCCCAGCATTTT.

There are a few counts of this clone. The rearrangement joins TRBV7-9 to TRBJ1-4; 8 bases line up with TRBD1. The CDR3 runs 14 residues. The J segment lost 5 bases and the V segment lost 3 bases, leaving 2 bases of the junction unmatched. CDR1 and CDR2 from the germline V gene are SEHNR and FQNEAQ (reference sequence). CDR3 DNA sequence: TGTGCCAGCAGCTTGACAGGGGTGAATGAAAAACTGTTTTTT. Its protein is CASSLTGVNEKLFF.

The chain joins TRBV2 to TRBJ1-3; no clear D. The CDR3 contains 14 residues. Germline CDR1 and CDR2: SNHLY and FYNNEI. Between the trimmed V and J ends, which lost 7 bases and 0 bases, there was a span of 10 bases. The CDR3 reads CASNPGFSGNTIYF. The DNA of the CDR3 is TGTGCCAGCAACCCGGGGTTCTCTGGAAACACCATATATTTT.

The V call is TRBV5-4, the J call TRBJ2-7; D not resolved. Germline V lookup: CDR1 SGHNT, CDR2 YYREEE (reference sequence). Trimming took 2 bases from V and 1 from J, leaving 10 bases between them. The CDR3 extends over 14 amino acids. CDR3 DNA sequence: TGTGCCAGCAGCTTATCGAGGTTTTCCTACGAGCAGTACTTC. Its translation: CASSLSRFSYEQYF.

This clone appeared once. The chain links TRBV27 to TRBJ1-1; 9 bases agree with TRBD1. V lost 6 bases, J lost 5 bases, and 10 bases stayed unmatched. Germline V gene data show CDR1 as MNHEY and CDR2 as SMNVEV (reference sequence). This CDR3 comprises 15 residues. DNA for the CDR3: TGTGCCAGCAGGGCTTTACAGGGGGCAGGGACTGAAGCTTTCTTT. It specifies CASRALQGAGTEAFF.

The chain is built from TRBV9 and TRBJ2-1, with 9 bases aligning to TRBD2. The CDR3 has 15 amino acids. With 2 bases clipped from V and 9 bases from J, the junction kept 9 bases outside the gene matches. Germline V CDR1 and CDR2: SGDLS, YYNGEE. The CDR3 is CASSVSSAGGIEQFF. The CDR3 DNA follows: TGTGCCAGCAGCGTCTCATCAGCGGGAGGCATTGAGCAGTTCTTC.

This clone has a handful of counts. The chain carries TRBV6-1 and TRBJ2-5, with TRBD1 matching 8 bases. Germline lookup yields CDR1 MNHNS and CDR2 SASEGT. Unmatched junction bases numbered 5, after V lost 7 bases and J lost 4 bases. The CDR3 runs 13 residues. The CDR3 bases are TGTGCCAGCATTCAGGGGGCGGGAGAGACCCAGTACTTC. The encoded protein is CASIQGAGETQYF.

The CDR3 DNA reads as TGTGCCAGCAGTCCAACCTTTACAGGGGGCCCCCCTCGTAAGTTCTTC. This sequence encodes CASSPTFTGGPPRKFF. The genes are TRBV27 and TRBJ2-1; 9 nucleotides line up with TRBD1. Germline V gene data show CDR1 as MNHEY and CDR2 as SMNVEV (reference sequence). The CDR3 has 16 residues. The J segment lost 14 bases and the V segment lost 5 bases, leaving 19 bases of the junction unmatched.

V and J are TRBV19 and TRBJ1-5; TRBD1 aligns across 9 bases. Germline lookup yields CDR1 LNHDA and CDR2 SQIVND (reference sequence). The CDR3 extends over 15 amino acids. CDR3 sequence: CASGWDREANQPQHF. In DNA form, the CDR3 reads TGTGCGTCGGGCTGGGACAGGGAAGCCAATCAGCCCCAGCATTTT.

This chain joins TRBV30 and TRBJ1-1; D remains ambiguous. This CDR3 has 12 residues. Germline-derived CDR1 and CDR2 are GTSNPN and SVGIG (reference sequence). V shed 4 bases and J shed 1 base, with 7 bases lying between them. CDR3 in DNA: TGTGCCTGGATGCGGGGGAACACTGAAGCTTTCTTT. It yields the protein CAWMRGNTEAFF.

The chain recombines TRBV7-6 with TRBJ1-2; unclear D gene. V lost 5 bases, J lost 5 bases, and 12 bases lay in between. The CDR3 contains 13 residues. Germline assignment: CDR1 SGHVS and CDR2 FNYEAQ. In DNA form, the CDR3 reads TGTGCCAGCAGCATAGATAGTTCATATGGCTACACCTTC. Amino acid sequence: CASSIDSSYGYTF.

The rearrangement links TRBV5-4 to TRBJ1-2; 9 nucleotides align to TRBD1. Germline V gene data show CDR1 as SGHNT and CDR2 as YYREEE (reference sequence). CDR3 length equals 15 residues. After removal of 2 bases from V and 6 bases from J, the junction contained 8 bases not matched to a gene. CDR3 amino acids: CASSLPGQGVDGYTF. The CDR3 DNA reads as TGTGCCAGCAGCTTACCGGGACAGGGAGTAGATGGCTACACCTTC. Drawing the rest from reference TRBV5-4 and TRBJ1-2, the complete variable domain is ETGVTQSPTHLIKTRGQQVTLRCSSQSGHNTVSWYQQALGQGPQFIFQYYREEENGRGNFPPRFSGLQFPNYSSELNVNALELDDSALYLCASSLPGQGVDGYTFGSGTRLTVV.

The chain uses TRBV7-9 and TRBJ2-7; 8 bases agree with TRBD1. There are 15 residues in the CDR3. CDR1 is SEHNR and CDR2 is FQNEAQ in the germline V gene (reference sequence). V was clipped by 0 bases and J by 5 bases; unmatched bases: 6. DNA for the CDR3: TGTGCCAGCAGCTTAGCGCAGGGACAGGATAACGAGCAGTACTTC. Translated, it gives CASSLAQGQDNEQYF.

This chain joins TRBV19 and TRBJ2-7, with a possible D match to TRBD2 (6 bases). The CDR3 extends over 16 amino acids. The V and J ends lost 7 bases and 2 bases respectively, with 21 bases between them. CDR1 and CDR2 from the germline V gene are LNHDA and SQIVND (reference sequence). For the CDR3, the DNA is TGTGCCAGTACCATTAGTGGAGGGGTAGGGGCCTACGAGCAGTACTTC. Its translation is CASTISGGVGAYEQYF.

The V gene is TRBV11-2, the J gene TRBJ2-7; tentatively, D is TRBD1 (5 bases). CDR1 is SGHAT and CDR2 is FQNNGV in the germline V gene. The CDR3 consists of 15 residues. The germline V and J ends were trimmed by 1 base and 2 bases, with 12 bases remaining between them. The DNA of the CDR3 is TGTGCCAGCAGCTTAGCAGGGTACGTGCCCTACGAGCAGTACTTC. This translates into CASSLAGYVPYEQYF.

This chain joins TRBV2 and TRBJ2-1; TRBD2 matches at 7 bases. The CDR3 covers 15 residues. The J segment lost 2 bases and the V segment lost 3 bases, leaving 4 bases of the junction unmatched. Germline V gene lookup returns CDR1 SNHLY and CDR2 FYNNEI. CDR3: CASSESGDTYNEQFF. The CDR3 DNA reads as TGTGCCAGCAGTGAGAGCGGGGATACCTACAATGAGCAGTTCTTC.